This T cell receptor beta chain was documented in a study of CD8+CD57+ T cells in acquired aplastic anemia (dated by TCRdb to 2017 to 2018). About the full investigation: CD8+CD57+ expansion was defined as a frequency above the mean frequency observed in healthy subjects.

The CDR3 starts with the cysteine, ends with the phenylalanine, and has 17 residues. Only the CDR3 region is kept as DNA, spanning 51 bases read in frame from base 1. Sequences SGHAT (CDR1) and FQNNGV (CDR2) are obtained from the germline V gene. V is trimmed back by 0 bases and J by 6 bases, and the junction contains 11 bases that no gene match accounts for. Patients chosen for sequencing had shown expansion of CD8+CD57+ cells by flow cytometry. For about 15% of the 12 patients, enough cells were available to additionally sequence CD8+CD57+ effector memory cells. Severe acquired aplastic anemia was diagnosed in all patients according to International Study of Aplastic Anemia and Agranulocytosis and Camitta criteria. No patient had received any therapy when blood was sampled. CD8+CD57+ cells were enriched with beads, and a mean of roughly 1.6 ug of DNA was obtained. In this study, sorted CD4+ and CD8+ T cells from the blood of healthy subjects and of severe aplastic anemia patients had their TCR repertoires deep-sequenced. Patients were enrolled under clinicaltrials.gov protocols 00001620, 01623167, 00001397, 00071045, 00081523 and 00961064 in the USA. Ficoll-Paque density gradient centrifugation was used to isolate peripheral blood mononuclear cells.

Paper-wide results and their limitations: In patients, diversity was lower in CD8+CD57+ cells than in the total CD4+ and CD8+ cell pools. Around 31 CD8+ CDR3 sequences were shared between patients and controls but appeared highly expressed in patients and within their immunodominant clones. CD8+ Simpson's diversity did not differ significantly between patients and healthy controls (P=0.060).

This clonotype was found many times. The target of this receptor is not known. The sample holds no much larger clone one base away, and base qualities are not on file. Profiling of TCR beta VDJ combinations and CDR3 sequences used genomic DNA as the template. An Illumina HiSeq 2000 was used for TCR repertoire sequencing. As for the authors' bioinformatics: Repertoire assessment relied on Simpson's diversity index, CDR3 size and DJ length profiles, and TRBV/TRBJ rearrangement plots. Whichever DNA sequence was most abundant in the deep sequencing data was defined as the immunodominant clone. CDR3 amino acid sequences were checked for sharing across subjects and were also compared against the VDJdb database and published repertoires. TCRdb reprocessing: public reads trimmed at Q25 with fastp, clones called with MiXCR, in-frame beta chains kept. Rows matching on CDR3 protein sequence are summarized as one entry with the most common DNA and genes. TCRdb assigned the V and J calls; the authors' analysis was not used. The sample contains over 15,000 distinct CDR3 sequences, under 40% of them found a single time. Around 86% of the sample goes to the ten largest clones.

This clonotype was obtained from a human donor with aplastic anemia. Material for sequencing was CD8+CD57+ T cells sorted from PBMCs. The cell subset or site label here, explained by the study, means: bead-enriched CD8+CD57+ effector memory T cells from SAA patients. This chain joins TRBV11-2 to TRBJ1-1; 9 bases in the middle match TRBD1. CDR3 loop: CASSLDLRDRVNPEAFF. The DNA sequence follows: TGTGCCAGCAGCTTAGATCTCAGGGACAGGGTAAACCCTGAAGCTTTCTTT.